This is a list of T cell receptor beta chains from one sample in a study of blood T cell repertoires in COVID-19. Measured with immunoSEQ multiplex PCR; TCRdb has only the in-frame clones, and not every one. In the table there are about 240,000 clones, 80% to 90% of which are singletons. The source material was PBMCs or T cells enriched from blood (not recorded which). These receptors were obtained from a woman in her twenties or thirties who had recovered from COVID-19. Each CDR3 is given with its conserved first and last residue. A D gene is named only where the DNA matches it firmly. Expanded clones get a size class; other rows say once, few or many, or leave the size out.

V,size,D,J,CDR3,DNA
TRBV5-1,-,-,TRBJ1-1,CASSPAGNTEAFF,TGCGCCAGCAGCCCTGCAGGGAACACTGAAGCTTTCTTT
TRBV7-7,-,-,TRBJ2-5,CASSQTGQQETQYF,TGTGCTAGCAGCCAGACAGGTCAGCAAGAGACCCAGTACTTC
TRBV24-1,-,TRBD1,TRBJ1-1,CATSDYGQGAGAFF,TGTGCCACCAGTGATTACGGGCAGGGGGCTGGAGCTTTCTTT
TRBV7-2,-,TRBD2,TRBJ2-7,CASAASGSWQYF,TGTGCCAGTGCGGCTAGCGGGAGTTGGCAGTACTTC
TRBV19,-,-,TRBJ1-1,CATLVGARDTEAFF,TGTGCCACCCTTGTGGGGGCGCGGGACACTGAAGCTTTCTTT
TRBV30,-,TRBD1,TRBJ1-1,CAWSVGTGYNTEAFF,TGTGCCTGGAGTGTAGGGACAGGGTATAACACTGAAGCTTTCTTT
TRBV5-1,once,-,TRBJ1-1,CASSLAAGTMNTEAFF,TGCGCCAGCAGCTTGGCTGCAGGGACTATGAACACTGAAGCTTTCTTT
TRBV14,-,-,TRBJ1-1,CATTTVSNTEAFF,TGTGCCACCACGACAGTTTCCAACACTGAAGCTTTCTTT
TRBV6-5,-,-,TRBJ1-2,CASSNRDDYGYTF,TGTGCCAGCAGTAACAGGGATGACTATGGCTACACCTTC
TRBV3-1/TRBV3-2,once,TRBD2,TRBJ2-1,CASSPEGLEVYEQFF,TGTGCCAGCAGCCCCGAGGGACTAGAGGTATATGAGCAGTTCTTC
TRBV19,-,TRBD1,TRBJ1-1,CASSPRQGARETEAFF,TGTGCCAGTAGTCCCCGACAGGGGGCAAGAGAAACTGAAGCTTTCTTT
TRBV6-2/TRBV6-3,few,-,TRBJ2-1,CASSRPGGRAGNEQFF,TGTGCCAGCAGTCGACCGGGGGGCCGAGCCGGGAATGAGCAGTTCTTC
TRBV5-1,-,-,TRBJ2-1,CASSLSFGSGYNEQFF,TGCGCCAGCAGCTTGTCCTTCGGGAGTGGGTACAATGAGCAGTTCTTC
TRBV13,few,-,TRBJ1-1,CASSASGMNTEAFF,TGTGCCAGCAGCGCCTCAGGTATGAACACTGAAGCTTTCTTT
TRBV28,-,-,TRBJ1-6,CASSLSKRGVRVNSPLHF,TGTGCCAGCAGTTTATCAAAACGAGGAGTCAGGGTCAATTCACCCCTCCACTTT
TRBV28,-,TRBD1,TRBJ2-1,CASSLTGQGGYNEQFF,TGTGCCAGCAGTCTAACCGGACAGGGCGGGTACAATGAGCAGTTCTTC
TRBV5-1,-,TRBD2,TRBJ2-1,CASSPGLAPMASYNEQFF,TGCGCCAGCAGCCCCGGACTAGCGCCAATGGCGTCCTACAATGAGCAGTTCTTC
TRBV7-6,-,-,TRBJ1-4,CASSYEVGPQAATNEKLFF,TGTGCCAGCAGCTACGAAGTAGGGCCACAGGCTGCAACTAATGAAAAACTGTTTTTT
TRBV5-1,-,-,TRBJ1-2,CASSPRGGDGYTF,TGCGCCAGCAGCCCCAGGGGAGGGGATGGCTACACCTTC
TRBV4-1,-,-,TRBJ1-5,CASSQDGQNQPQHF,TGCGCCAGCAGCCAAGACGGACAGAATCAGCCCCAGCATTTT
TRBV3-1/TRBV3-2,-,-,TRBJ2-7,CASSLGGYEQYF,TGTGCCAGCAGCCTAGGGGGCTACGAGCAGTACTTC
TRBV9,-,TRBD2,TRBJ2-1,CASSVVSGHNNEQFF,TGTGCCAGCAGCGTAGTTAGCGGGCATAACAATGAGCAGTTCTTC
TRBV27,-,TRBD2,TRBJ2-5,CASSSPSGSEETQYF,TGTGCCAGCAGCTCCCCTAGCGGGAGTGAGGAGACCCAGTACTTC
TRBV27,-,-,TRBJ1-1,CASSFDAGGATTEAFF,TGTGCCAGCAGTTTTGATGCGGGGGGCGCGACCACTGAAGCTTTCTTT
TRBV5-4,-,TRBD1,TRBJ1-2,CASSYLDRGNNGYTF,TGTGCCAGCAGCTATCTGGACAGGGGAAATAATGGCTACACCTTC
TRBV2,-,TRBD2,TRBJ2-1,CASSDLSGSSYNEQFF,TGTGCCAGCAGTGACCTGAGCGGGAGTTCCTACAATGAGCAGTTCTTC
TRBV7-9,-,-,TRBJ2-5,CASSLGDTRETQYF,TGTGCCAGCAGCTTAGGGGACACGCGAGAGACCCAGTACTTC
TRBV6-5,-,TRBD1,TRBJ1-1,CASSSTGYAVTEAFF,TGTGCCAGCAGCTCGACAGGGTACGCAGTCACTGAAGCTTTCTTT
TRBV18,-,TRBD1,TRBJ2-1,CASSPPDRGGGNEQFF,TGTGCCAGCTCACCACCGGACAGGGGGGGAGGGAATGAGCAGTTCTTC
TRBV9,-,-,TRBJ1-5,CASSPQGGNQPQHF,TGTGCCAGCAGCCCACAGGGTGGCAATCAGCCCCAGCATTTT
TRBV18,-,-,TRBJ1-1,CASSPETDTEAFF,TGTGCCAGCTCACCCGAGACAGACACTGAAGCTTTCTTT
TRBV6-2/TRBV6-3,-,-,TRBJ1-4,CASSRGGATNEKLFF,TGTGCCAGCAGCCGAGGGGGGGCGACTAATGAAAAACTGTTTTTT
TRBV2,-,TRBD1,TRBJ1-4,CASSSGQGEEKLFF,TGTGCCAGCAGCTCGGGACAGGGGGAGGAAAAACTGTTTTTT
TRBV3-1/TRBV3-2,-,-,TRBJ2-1,CASSHQEVRVWSSYNEQFF,TGTGCCAGCAGCCATCAGGAGGTACGGGTTTGGAGCTCCTACAATGAGCAGTTCTTC
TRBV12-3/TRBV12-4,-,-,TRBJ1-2,CASSPTGLYGYTF,TGTGCCAGCAGTCCCACGGGTCTGTATGGCTACACCTTC
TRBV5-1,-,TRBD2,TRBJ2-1,CASSLAWASGRFRGLYNEQFF,TGCGCCAGCAGCTTGGCCTGGGCTAGCGGGAGGTTTAGGGGTTTGTACAATGAGCAGTTCTTC
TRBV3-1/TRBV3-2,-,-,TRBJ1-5,CASSHTGNNQPQHF,TGTGCCAGCAGCCATACAGGGAACAATCAGCCCCAGCATTTT
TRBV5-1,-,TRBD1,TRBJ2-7,CASSFSMTGDHNEQYF,TGCGCCAGCAGCTTTTCGATGACAGGGGATCATAACGAGCAGTACTTC
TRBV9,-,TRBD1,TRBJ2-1,CASSHLQGAGGSYNEQFF,TGTGCCAGCAGTCACCTCCAGGGGGCAGGGGGCTCCTACAATGAGCAGTTCTTC
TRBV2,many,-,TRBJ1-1,CASSENRRNTEAFF,TGTGCCAGCAGTGAAAACAGGAGGAACACTGAAGCTTTCTTT
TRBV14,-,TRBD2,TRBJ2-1,CASSQDQRETYNEQFF,TGTGCCAGCAGCCAAGATCAGCGGGAAACCTACAATGAGCAGTTCTTC
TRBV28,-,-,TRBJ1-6,CASSSPGGSGSPLHF,TGTGCCAGCAGTTCTCCCGGGGGGAGCGGTTCACCCCTCCACTTT
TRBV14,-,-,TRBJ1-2,CASSPPGHPNYGYTF,TGTGCCAGCAGCCCTCCGGGACACCCTAACTATGGCTACACCTTC
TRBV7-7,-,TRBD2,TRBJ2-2,CASSLARGLAGENTGELFF,TGTGCTAGCAGCTTAGCTCGGGGACTAGCGGGGGAAAACACCGGGGAGCTGTTTTTT
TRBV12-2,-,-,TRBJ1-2,CASRLPRDLDGYTF,TGTGCAAGTCGCTTACCCAGGGATTTGGATGGCTACACCTTC
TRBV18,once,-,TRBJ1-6,CASSRDSSSYNSPLHF,TGTGCCAGCTCAAGGGACTCCAGCTCCTATAATTCACCCCTCCACTTT
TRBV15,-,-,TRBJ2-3,CATSRVRGGITDTQYF,TGTGCCACCAGCAGAGTTCGTGGAGGGATCACAGATACGCAGTATTTT
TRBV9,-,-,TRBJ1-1,CASSPGQSTNTEAFF,TGTGCCAGCAGCCCGGGACAATCAACAAACACTGAAGCTTTCTTT
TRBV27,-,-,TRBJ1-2,CASSGGWEDYGYTF,TGTGCCAGCAGCGGCGGGTGGGAGGACTATGGCTACACCTTC
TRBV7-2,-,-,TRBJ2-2,CASSPHPASYNTGELFF,TGTGCCAGCAGCCCCCACCCGGCTAGCTATAACACCGGGGAGCTGTTTTTT
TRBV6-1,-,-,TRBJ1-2,CASSELGGDYGYTF,TGTGCCAGCAGTGAATTAGGGGGAGATTATGGCTACACCTTC
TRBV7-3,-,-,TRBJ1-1,CASGHPNTEAFF,TGTGCCAGTGGACACCCGAACACTGAAGCTTTCTTT
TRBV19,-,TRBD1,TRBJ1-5,CASSARTGQHQPQHF,TGTGCCAGTAGTGCAAGGACAGGGCAGCATCAGCCCCAGCATTTT
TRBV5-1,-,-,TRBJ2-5,CASSLAPSGGEETQYF,TGCGCCAGCAGCTTGGCCCCTAGTGGCGGGGAAGAGACCCAGTACTTC
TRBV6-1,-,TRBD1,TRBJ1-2,CASSDDRDGYTF,TGTGCCAGCAGTGACGACAGGGATGGCTACACCTTC
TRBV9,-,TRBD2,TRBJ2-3,CASSVGGSSDTQYF,TGTGCCAGCAGCGTCGGCGGGAGCTCAGATACGCAGTATTTT
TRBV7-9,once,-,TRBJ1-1,CASSSSGGPATEAFF,TGTGCCAGCAGCTCCAGCGGGGGGCCGGCCACTGAAGCTTTCTTT
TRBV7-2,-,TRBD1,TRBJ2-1,CASSLATGGFYNEQFF,TGTGCCAGCAGCTTAGCAACAGGGGGCTTTTACAATGAGCAGTTCTTC
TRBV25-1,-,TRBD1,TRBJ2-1,CASSEGAGTGIVFF,TGTGCCAGCAGTGAGGGCGCCGGGACAGGGATTGTGTTCTTC